This TCR beta chain was recorded in a study of radiotherapy plus CTLA-4 blockade in lung cancer. Study-wide background: For 15% to 20% of patients, objective responses occurred, and roughly 30% had disease control.

Lung cancer patients with chemo-refractory metastatic non-small-cell disease were given focal radiation plus CTLA-4 blockade with ipilimumab. V was clipped by 3 bases and J by 0 bases; unmatched bases: 3. The CDR3 runs 15 residues. From germline, CDR1 is GTSNPN and CDR2 SVGIG (reference sequence). Repertoires were generated with immunoSEQ multiplex PCR, while TCRdb's copy carries only in-frame clones and drops some. The repertoire holds around 82,000 clones, with around nine tenths as singletons. Study conclusions and caveats: Best predicting response, reportedly, were early blood T cell clone dynamics, with interferon-beta. Some TCR clones had been derived from tumors. These clones expanded in peripheral blood after radiotherapy plus ipilimumab.

A word on this clone: Its antigen is currently unknown.

The TCR comes from a human donor with non-small cell lung cancer that progressed on radiotherapy plus ipilimumab. This rearrangement joins TRBV30 to TRBJ2-2; 8 bases map to TRBD2. The sequences come from peripheral blood, collected from a patient treated with radiotherapy plus ipilimumab. The CDR3 coding sequence is TGTGCCTGGAGCGCGGGACTAGCGAACACCGGGGAGCTGTTTTTT. Translated, it gives CAWSAGLANTGELFF. The full variable domain, its missing parts supplied by reference TRBV30 and TRBJ2-2, is SQTIHQWPATLVQPVGSPLSLECTVEGTSNPNLYWYRQAAGRGLQLLFYSVGIGQISSEVPQNLSASRPQDRQFILSSKKLLLSDSGFYLCAWSAGLANTGELFFGEGSRLTVL.